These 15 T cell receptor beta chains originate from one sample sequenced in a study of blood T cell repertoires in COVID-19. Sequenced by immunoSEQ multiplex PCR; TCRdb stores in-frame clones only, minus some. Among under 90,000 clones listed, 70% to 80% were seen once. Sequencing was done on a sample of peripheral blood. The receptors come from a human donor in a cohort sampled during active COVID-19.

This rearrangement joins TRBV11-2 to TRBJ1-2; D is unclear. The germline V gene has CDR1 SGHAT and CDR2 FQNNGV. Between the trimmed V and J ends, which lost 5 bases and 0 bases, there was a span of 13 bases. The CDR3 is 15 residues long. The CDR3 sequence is CASSPSRGTNYGYTF. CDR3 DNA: TGTGCCAGCAGCCCCTCGCGGGGTACTAACTATGGCTACACCTTC.

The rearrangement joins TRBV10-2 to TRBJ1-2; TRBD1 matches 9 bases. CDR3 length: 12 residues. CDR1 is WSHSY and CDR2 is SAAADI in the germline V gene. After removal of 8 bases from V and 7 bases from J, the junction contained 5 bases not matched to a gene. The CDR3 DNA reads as TGCGCCAGCCGGGACAGGGCGCTTGGCTACACCTTC. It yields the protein CASRDRALGYTF.

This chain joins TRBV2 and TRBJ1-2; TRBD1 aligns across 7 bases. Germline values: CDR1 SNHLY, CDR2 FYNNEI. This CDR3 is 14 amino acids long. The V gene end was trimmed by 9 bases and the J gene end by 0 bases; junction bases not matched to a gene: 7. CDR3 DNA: TGTGCCAGTACCTCCGGGACAGCTAACTATGGCTACACCTTC. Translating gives CASTSGTANYGYTF.

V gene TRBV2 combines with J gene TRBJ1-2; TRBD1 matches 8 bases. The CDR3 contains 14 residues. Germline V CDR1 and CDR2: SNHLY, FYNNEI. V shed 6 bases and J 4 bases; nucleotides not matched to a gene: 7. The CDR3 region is CASRRQGPSYGYTF. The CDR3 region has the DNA TGTGCCAGCAGGCGACAGGGGCCGAGCTATGGCTACACCTTC.

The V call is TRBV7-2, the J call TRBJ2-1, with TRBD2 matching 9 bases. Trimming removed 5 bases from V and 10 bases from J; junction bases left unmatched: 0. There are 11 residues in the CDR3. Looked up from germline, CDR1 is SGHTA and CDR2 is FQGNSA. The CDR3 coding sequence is TGTGCCAGCAGCACTAGCGGGGAGCAGTTCTTC. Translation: CASSTSGEQFF.

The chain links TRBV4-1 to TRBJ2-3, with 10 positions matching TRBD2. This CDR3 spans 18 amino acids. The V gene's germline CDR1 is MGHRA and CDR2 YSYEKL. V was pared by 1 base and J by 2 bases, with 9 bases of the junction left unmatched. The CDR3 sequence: CASSQGWASGGNTDTQYF. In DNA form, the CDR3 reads TGCGCCAGCAGCCAAGGTTGGGCTAGCGGGGGTAACACAGATACGCAGTATTTT.

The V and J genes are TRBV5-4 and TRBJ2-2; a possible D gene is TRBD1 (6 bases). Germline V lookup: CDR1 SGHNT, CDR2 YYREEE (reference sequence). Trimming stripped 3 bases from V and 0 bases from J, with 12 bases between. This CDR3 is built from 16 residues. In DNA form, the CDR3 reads TGTGCCAGCAGCTCTCCAACAGGGCCGAACACCGGGGAGCTGTTTTTT. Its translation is CASSSPTGPNTGELFF.

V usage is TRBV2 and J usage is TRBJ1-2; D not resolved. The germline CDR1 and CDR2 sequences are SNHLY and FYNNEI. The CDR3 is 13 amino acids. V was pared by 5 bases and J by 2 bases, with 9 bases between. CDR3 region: CASSRLQNYGYTF. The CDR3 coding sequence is TGTGCCAGCAGTAGACTCCAGAACTATGGCTACACCTTC.

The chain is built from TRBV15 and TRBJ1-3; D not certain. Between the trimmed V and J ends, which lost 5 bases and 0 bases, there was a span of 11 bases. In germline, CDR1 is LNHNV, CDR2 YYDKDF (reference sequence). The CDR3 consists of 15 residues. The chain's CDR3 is CATSGPTYSGNTIYF. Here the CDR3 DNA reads TGTGCCACCAGCGGCCCGACATACTCTGGAAACACCATATATTTT.

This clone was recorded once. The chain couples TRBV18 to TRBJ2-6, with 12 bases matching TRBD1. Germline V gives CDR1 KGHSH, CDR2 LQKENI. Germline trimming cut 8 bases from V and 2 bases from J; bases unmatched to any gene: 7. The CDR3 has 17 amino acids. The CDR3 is CASHAGQGAAGANVLTF. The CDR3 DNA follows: TGTGCCAGCCACGCGGGACAGGGGGCGGCTGGGGCCAACGTCCTGACTTTC.

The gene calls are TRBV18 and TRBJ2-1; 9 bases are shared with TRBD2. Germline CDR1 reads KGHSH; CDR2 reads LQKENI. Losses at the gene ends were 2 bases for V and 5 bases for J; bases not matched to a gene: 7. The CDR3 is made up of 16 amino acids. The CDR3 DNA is TGTGCCAGCTCACCATCCGGGACTAGCCTAAACAATGAGCAGTTCTTC. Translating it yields CASSPSGTSLNNEQFF.

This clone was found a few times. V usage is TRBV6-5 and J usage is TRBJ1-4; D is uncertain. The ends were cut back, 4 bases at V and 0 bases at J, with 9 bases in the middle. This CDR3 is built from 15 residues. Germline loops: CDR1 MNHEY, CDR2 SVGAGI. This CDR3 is CASSSTETTNEKLFF. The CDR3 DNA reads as TGTGCCAGCAGTTCTACGGAGACAACTAATGAAAAACTGTTTTTT.

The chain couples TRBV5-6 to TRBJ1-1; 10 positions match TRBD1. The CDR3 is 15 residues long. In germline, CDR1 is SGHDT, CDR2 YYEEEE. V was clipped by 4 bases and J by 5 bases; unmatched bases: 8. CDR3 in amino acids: CASSPGTGATTEAFF. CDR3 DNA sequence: TGTGCCAGCAGCCCCGGGACAGGGGCAACGACTGAAGCTTTCTTT.

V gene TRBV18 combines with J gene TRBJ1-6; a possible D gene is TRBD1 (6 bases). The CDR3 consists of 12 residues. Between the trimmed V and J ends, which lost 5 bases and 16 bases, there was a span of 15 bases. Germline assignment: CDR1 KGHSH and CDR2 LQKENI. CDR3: CASSTLDRILHF. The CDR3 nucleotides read TGTGCCAGCTCAACTCTAGACAGGATTCTCCACTTT.

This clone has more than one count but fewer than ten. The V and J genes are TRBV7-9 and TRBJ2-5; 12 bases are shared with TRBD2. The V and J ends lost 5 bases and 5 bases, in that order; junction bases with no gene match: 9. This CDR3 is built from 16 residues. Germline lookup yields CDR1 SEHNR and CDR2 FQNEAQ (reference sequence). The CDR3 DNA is TGTGCCAGCAGCGCTAGACTAGCGGGAGAGAGGGAGACCCAGTACTTC. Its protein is CASSARLAGERETQYF.